The next 28 T cell receptor beta chains were all read from a single sample in a study of cytomegalovirus exposure and HLA in healthy donors. Amplification used 60 Vbeta primers and 13 Jbeta primers. Using immunoSEQ multiplex PCR, the repertoire was profiled, and TCRdb retains in-frame clones only, with some absent. The top ten hold more than 4% of the sample, which has over 150,000 clones, about 69% seen once. The sample taken for sequencing was PBMCs. These receptor sequences come from a man aged 30 to 45 in good health and CMV-seropositive.

The rearrangement uses TRBV6-1 and TRBJ2-7; tentatively, D is TRBD1 (5 bases). V lost 7 bases and J 4 bases, leaving 17 bases between the germline ends. Germline-derived CDR1 and CDR2 are MNHNS and SASEGT. The CDR3 is 14 residues long. The CDR3 region has the DNA TGTGCCAGCACCTTAATCGAGACAGCTTACGAGCAGTACTTC. The encoded protein is CASTLIETAYEQYF.

The V call is TRBV4-2, the J call TRBJ2-7; 7 bases are a match to TRBD2. Per germline, CDR1 LGHNA and CDR2 YNFKEQ. V lost 0 bases and J lost 5; bases outside the gene matches: 7. CDR3 length: 15 residues. Here the CDR3 reads CASSQDGRGRNEQYF. Here the CDR3 DNA reads TGTGCCAGCAGCCAAGATGGGCGGGGGAGAAACGAGCAGTACTTC.

The J gene is TRBJ2-7, the V gene TRBV29-1; D is possibly TRBD2 (5 bases). Between the trimmed V and J ends, which lost 0 bases and 2 bases, there was a span of 8 bases. The germline V gene has CDR1 SQVTM and CDR2 ANQGSEA. The CDR3 has 13 amino acids. Written as DNA, the CDR3 is TGCAGCGTTGAAGACGAGGAGGCCTACGAGCAGTACTTC. Encoded protein: CSVEDEEAYEQYF.

The table lists this clone with a few counts. The V and J genes are TRBV14 and TRBJ1-6; perhaps TRBD1 as D (5 bases). V was pared by 1 base and J by 10 bases, with 14 bases between. This CDR3 is built from 15 residues. CDR1 SGHDN and CDR2 FVKESK come from the germline V gene. The DNA of the CDR3 is TGTGCCAGCAGCCAAGTTCAGGGCTGGTACTCACCCCTCCACTTT. Translating it yields CASSQVQGWYSPLHF.

There are a few counts of this clone. V and J are TRBV5-1 and TRBJ1-2; D is possibly TRBD1 (6 bases). This CDR3 has 13 amino acids. V was clipped by 0 bases and J by 7 bases, with 10 bases between them. Germline V gene lookup returns CDR1 SGHRS and CDR2 YFSETQ. Here the CDR3 reads CASSLEQGSGYTF. For the CDR3, the DNA is TGCGCCAGCAGCTTGGAACAGGGATCTGGCTACACCTTC.

The V call is TRBV5-1, the J call TRBJ1-3; 8 nucleotides align to TRBD1. The germline gives CDR1 SGHRS, CDR2 YFSETQ. V trimming: 4 bases; J trimming: 3 bases; junction bases outside the gene matches: 9. The CDR3 covers 16 residues. The CDR3 DNA is TGCGCCAGCAGCCCCCAGGGGGCATTAGGTGGAAACACCATATATTTT. This codes for CASSPQGALGGNTIYF.

This chain's CDR3 is CASSLESRPTYEQYF. The DNA of the CDR3 is TGTGCCAGCAGCTTAGAATCCAGGCCCACATACGAGCAGTACTTC. The chain is built from TRBV7-6 and TRBJ2-7; D gene unclear. Germline V gene data show CDR1 as SGHVS and CDR2 as FNYEAQ. The ends were cut back, 1 base at V and 4 bases at J, with 14 bases in the middle. This CDR3 is built from 15 residues.

J is TRBJ1-3 and V is TRBV6-5; maybe TRBD1 (6 bases). The germline CDR1 and CDR2 sequences are MNHEY and SVGAGI. CDR3 length equals 15 residues. V was clipped by 6 bases and J by 2 bases, with 14 bases between them. In DNA form, the CDR3 reads TGTGCCAGCAGCAAGGGGACAAGGCCTGGAAACACCATATATTTT. Amino acids: CASSKGTRPGNTIYF.

This clone was counted a few times. The chain has TRBV6-1 and TRBJ1-3; weak D call: TRBD1 (6 bases). Germline CDR1 MNHNS, CDR2 SASEGT. The CDR3 totals 15 residues. V was pared by 7 bases and J by 2 bases, with 15 bases between. The CDR3 DNA sequence: TGTGCCAGCACCGAGGGGGGGGGACCTGGAAACACCATATATTTT. Its protein product is CASTEGGGPGNTIYF.

The chain links TRBV9 to TRBJ1-3, with a weak D call TRBD1 (6 bases). Germline V gene sequence: CDR1 SGDLS, CDR2 YYNGEE. This CDR3 has 15 amino acids. The V end lost 6 bases, the J end lost 0 bases, and 13 bases lay between the germline ends. The CDR3 loop reads CASTRQVVSGNTIYF. As DNA, the CDR3 is TGTGCCAGCACCCGACAGGTCGTCTCTGGAAACACCATATATTTT.

In the case of this clone: Other DNA sequences of this sample code for an identical CDR3. The CDR3: CASTPTGTYEQYF. DNA of the CDR3: TGTGCCAGCACCCCGACAGGAACCTACGAGCAGTACTTC. The chain carries TRBV7-9 and TRBJ2-7; possible D gene TRBD1, 6 bases. This CDR3 has 13 amino acids. V was trimmed by 7 bases and J by 2 bases, leaving 12 bases between them. CDR1 SEHNR and CDR2 FQNEAQ come from the germline V gene (reference sequence).

By sample share, this clone is medium-sized. V usage is TRBV30 and J usage is TRBJ1-4; no clear D gene. Deletions cut 2 bases from V and 8 bases from J, with 18 bases between. Germline V lookup: CDR1 GTSNPN, CDR2 SVGIG (reference sequence). This CDR3 has 15 residues. CDR3 protein: CAWSNMAWAREKLFF. Written as DNA, the CDR3 is TGTGCCTGGAGTAATATGGCGTGGGCCCGGGAAAAACTGTTTTTT.

The chain joins TRBV18 to TRBJ2-5; no definite D call. CDR1 KGHSH and CDR2 LQKENI come from the germline V gene. The CDR3 sequence is 12 residues long. V lost 2 bases and J 3 bases, leaving 4 bases between the germline ends. This chain's CDR3 is CASSPEEETQYF. The DNA of the CDR3 is TGTGCCAGCTCACCAGAGGAAGAGACCCAGTACTTC.

V usage is TRBV19 and J usage is TRBJ1-4; D is possibly TRBD1 (5 bases). Trimming left V 6 bases short and J 3 bases short, with 8 bases between. Germline values: CDR1 LNHDA, CDR2 SQIVND (reference sequence). This CDR3 spans 13 amino acids. As DNA, the CDR3 is TGTGCCAGTAGCGACAGACCTAATGAAAAACTGTTTTTT. Its translation is CASSDRPNEKLFF.

The chain is built from TRBV10-3 and TRBJ2-2, with D possibly TRBD2 on 7 matching bases. The CDR3 has 14 residues. V shed 8 bases and J shed 5 bases, with 15 bases lying between them. The germline V gene encodes CDR1 ENHRY and CDR2 SYGVKD. The CDR3 loop reads CAILKGGPTGELFF. The CDR3 region has the DNA TGTGCCATCTTGAAGGGGGGGCCAACCGGGGAGCTGTTTTTT.

Concerning this clone itself: The same CDR3 is also encoded by other DNA sequences in this sample. The chain combines TRBV7-8 with TRBJ1-4, with D perhaps TRBD1 (5 bases). Looked up from germline, CDR1 is SGHVS and CDR2 is FQNEAQ. The V end was cut by 3 bases, the J end by 0 bases, with 8 bases between. This CDR3 is 15 amino acids long. The DNA for the CDR3 is TGTGCCAGCAGCTTGCTGGACACAACTAATGAAAAACTGTTTTTT. Translation gives CASSLLDTTNEKLFF.

This rearrangement joins TRBV18 to TRBJ2-7; the D gene is possibly TRBD2 (6 bases). Germline lookup yields CDR1 KGHSH and CDR2 LQKENI. The V end was cut by 2 bases, the J end by 4 bases, with 12 bases between. The CDR3 is made up of 14 amino acids. The CDR3 region has the DNA TGTGCCAGCTCACCAGGAACTAGCAGATACGAGCAGTACTTC. This sequence encodes CASSPGTSRYEQYF.

The V call is TRBV6-1, the J call TRBJ2-2; D is perhaps TRBD2 (5 bases). Germline assignment: CDR1 MNHNS and CDR2 SASEGT. The length of the CDR3 is 16 residues. Trimming took 2 bases from V and 5 from J, leaving 15 bases between them. The CDR3 sequence is CASSEYRGGRTGELFF. The CDR3 DNA is TGTGCCAGCAGTGAATATCGTGGCGGGCGAACCGGGGAGCTGTTTTTT.

The V call is TRBV11-1, the J call TRBJ2-5; 10 bases map to TRBD1. The V segment lost 6 bases and the J segment 5 bases; nucleotides outside the gene matches: 9. Germline CDR1 SGHAT, CDR2 FQDESV (reference sequence). This CDR3 has 15 amino acids. CDR3 DNA: TGTGCCAGCAGGACCGGACAGGGGGTTGTGGAGACCCAGTACTTC. Translating it yields CASRTGQGVVETQYF.

The rearrangement links TRBV18 to TRBJ1-1, with D perhaps TRBD1 (5 bases). Trimming stripped 5 bases from V and 2 bases from J, with 12 bases between. CDR3 length equals 14 residues. Germline-derived CDR1 and CDR2 are KGHSH and LQKENI. CDR3 in amino acids: CASSAGLINTEAFF. CDR3 bases: TGTGCCAGCTCAGCGGGACTGATAAACACTGAAGCTTTCTTT.

The chain links TRBV2 to TRBJ2-1, with 8 bases matching TRBD1. This CDR3 is built from 15 residues. After removal of 5 bases from V and 0 bases from J, the junction contained 3 bases not matched to a gene. Germline CDR1 reads SNHLY; CDR2 reads FYNNEI. The CDR3 DNA sequence: TGTGCCAGCAGTCGGGACAGGAGCTCCTACAATGAGCAGTTCTTC. It specifies CASSRDRSSYNEQFF.

This clone was counted once. The chain employs TRBV9 and TRBJ2-7, with TRBD2 as a possible D gene (7 bases). Germline CDR1 SGDLS, CDR2 YYNGEE. The CDR3 length is 15 residues. V was shortened by 0 bases and J by 2 bases, with 12 bases between the two germline ends. The DNA for the CDR3 is TGTGCCAGCAGCGTAGGACGGGGGGCAACCTACGAGCAGTACTTC. Translation: CASSVGRGATYEQYF.

V gene TRBV6-5 combines with J gene TRBJ2-3; a weak D match, TRBD1 (6 bases). Germline CDR1 is MNHEY and CDR2 is SVGAGI. This CDR3 spans 12 amino acids. Between the trimmed V and J ends, which lost 2 bases and 6 bases, there was a span of 6 bases. The CDR3 bases are TGTGCCAGCAGTTACCAGGGGGATACGCAGTATTTT. Translated, it gives CASSYQGDTQYF.

This clone showed up just a few times. The V gene is TRBV9, the J gene TRBJ1-1; no clear D. Trimming shortened V by 2 bases and J by 2 bases, and 10 bases separated the two germline ends. This CDR3 comprises 14 residues. Germline values: CDR1 SGDLS, CDR2 YYNGEE. As DNA, the CDR3 is TGTGCCAGCAGCGTCAAGGAGCGAAACACTGAAGCTTTCTTT. Amino acid sequence: CASSVKERNTEAFF.

This chain connects TRBV7-6 to TRBJ2-3; 11 nucleotides match TRBD2. Trimming took 10 bases from V and 2 from J; bases not matched to a gene: 5. The CDR3 runs 14 residues. The V gene's germline CDR1 is SGHVS and CDR2 FNYEAQ. CDR3 sequence (DNA): TGTGCCACATCTAGCGGGGGGTCCACAGATACGCAGTATTTT. Translated, it gives CATSSGGSTDTQYF. Full variable domain (missing parts from reference TRBV7-6 and TRBJ2-3): GAGVSQSPRYKVTKRGQDVALRCDPISGHVSLYWYRQALGQGPEFLTYFNYEAQQDKSGLPNDRFSAERPEGSISTLTIQRTEQRDSAMYRCATSSGGSTDTQYFGPGTRLTVL.

The table lists this clone with a count of one. The chain couples TRBV19 to TRBJ1-5; 9 nucleotides match TRBD1. This CDR3 is 14 amino acids long. Germline V CDR1 and CDR2: LNHDA, SQIVND (reference sequence). J lost 4 bases, V lost 10 bases, and 8 bases had no gene match. DNA of the CDR3: TGTGCCACCTTGGGACAGGGAGGTAATCAGCCCCAGCATTTT. It translates to CATLGQGGNQPQHF.

The CDR3 region is CASNRDRASTDTQYF. The CDR3 nucleotides read TGTGCCAGCAATCGAGACAGAGCTAGCACAGATACGCAGTATTTT. The rearrangement links TRBV6-1 to TRBJ2-3; tentatively, D is TRBD1 (5 bases). Germline V gene lookup returns CDR1 MNHNS and CDR2 SASEGT. The CDR3 has 15 residues. Between the trimmed V and J ends, which lost 7 bases and 0 bases, there was a span of 14 bases.

This rearrangement joins TRBV25-1 to TRBJ1-6, with D uncertain. V shed 4 bases and J shed 4 bases, with 11 bases lying between them. The germline V gene encodes CDR1 MGHDK and CDR2 SYGVNS. The CDR3 contains 15 residues. CDR3 nucleotides: TGTGCCAGCAGTGGAGGTTTCCTTTATAATTCACCCCTCCACTTT. It yields the protein CASSGGFLYNSPLHF.